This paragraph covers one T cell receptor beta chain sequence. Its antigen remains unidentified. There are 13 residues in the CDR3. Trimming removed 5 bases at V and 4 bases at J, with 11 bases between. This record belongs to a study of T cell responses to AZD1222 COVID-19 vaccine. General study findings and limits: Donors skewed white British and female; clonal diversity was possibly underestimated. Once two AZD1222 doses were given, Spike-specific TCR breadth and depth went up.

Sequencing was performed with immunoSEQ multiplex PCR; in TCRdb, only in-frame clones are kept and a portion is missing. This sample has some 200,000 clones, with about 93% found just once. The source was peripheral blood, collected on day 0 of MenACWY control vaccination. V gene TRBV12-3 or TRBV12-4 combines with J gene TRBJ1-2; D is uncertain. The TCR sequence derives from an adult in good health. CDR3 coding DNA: TGTGCCAGCAGTCTCGACCGGATCTATGGCTACACCTTC. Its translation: CASSLDRIYGYTF.